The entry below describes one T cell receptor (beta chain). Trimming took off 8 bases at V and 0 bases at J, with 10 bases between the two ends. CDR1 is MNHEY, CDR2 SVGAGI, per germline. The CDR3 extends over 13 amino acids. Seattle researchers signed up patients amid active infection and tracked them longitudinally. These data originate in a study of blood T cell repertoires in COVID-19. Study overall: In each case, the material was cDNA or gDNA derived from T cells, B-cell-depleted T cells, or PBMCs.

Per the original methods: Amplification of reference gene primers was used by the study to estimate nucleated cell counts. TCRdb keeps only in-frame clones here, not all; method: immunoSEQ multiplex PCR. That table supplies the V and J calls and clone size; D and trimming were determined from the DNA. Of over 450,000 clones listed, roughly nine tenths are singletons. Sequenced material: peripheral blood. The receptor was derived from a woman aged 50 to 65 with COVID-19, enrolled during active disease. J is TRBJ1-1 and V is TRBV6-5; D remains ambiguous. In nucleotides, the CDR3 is TGTGCCAGCTTCGAACTTTTGAACACTGAAGCTTTCTTT. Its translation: CASFELLNTEAFF.